This TCR beta chain was obtained from a study of T-cell memory formation after mild COVID-19. Study-wide results and limits: The SARS-CoV-2 specificity of second-wave clones reaching peak at day 37 remained unverified.

From the 5' RACE reads, TCRdb called clonotypes with MiXCR, one entry per CDR3 protein. The profile shows around 90,000 distinct CDR3 sequences, about 13% of them singletons. Of note for this clonotype: Its antigen is unknown.

The receptor comes from an adult woman who had mild COVID-19 (a few samples of this study predate the infection). Cell type and time point are not known. The sample taken for sequencing was PBMCs or a T cell subset sorted from them (not recorded which).

CDR3 sequence reads: CATSDRAGTSGRTDTQYF. The CDR3 DNA is TGTGCCACCAGTGACCGAGCGGGGACTAGCGGGAGAACAGATACGCAGTATTTT. This chain uses TRBV24-1 with TRBJ2-3; 14 positions agree with TRBD2. The germline CDR1 and CDR2 sequences are KGHDR and SFDVKD. This CDR3 has 18 amino acids. Trimming at V came to 4 bases and at J to 3 bases, leaving 8 bases not matched to a gene.